The 29 T cell receptor beta chains given below trace back to one sample, sequenced in a study of OX40 agonist ivuxolimab in advanced cancers. Data came from immunoSEQ multiplex PCR; TCRdb stores just in-frame clones and leaves some out. The data show tens of thousands of clones, about nine tenths seen once. The sample here was CD4+ or CD8+ T cells sorted from blood, taken in a trial of the OX40 agonist ivuxolimab. All receptors come from an adult with an advanced solid tumor such as melanoma, head and neck, liver or kidney cancer.

The chain joins TRBV28 to TRBJ2-5, with TRBD2 matching over 12 bases. With V trimmed by 5 bases and J by 4 bases, 11 bases remained unmatched. The CDR3 length is 17 residues. Per the germline V gene, CDR1 is MDHEN and CDR2 is SYDVKM. In DNA form, the CDR3 reads TGTGCCAGCAGTACTCAGACTAGCGGGAGACTTGGAGAGACCCAGTACTTC. Its translation: CASSTQTSGRLGETQYF.

The CDR3 region is CASSARDLRTDTQYF. As DNA, the CDR3 is TGTGCCAGCAGTGCGCGGGACCTTCGCACAGATACGCAGTATTTT. The chain has TRBV2 and TRBJ2-3, with TRBD2 as a possible D gene (6 bases). The CDR3 has 15 residues. CDR1 SNHLY and CDR2 FYNNEI come from the germline V gene. V dropped 4 bases and J dropped 1 base, with 12 bases sitting between them.

The chain is built from TRBV7-7 and TRBJ2-6; no firm D call. V was clipped by 5 bases and J by 5 bases, with 7 bases between them. The germline V gene encodes CDR1 SSHAT and CDR2 FNYEAQ (reference sequence). This CDR3 is built from 13 residues. CDR3 DNA sequence: TGTGCCAGCAGCAGAAGTCGGGCCAACGTCCTGACTTTC. Its protein is CASSRSRANVLTF.

The chain carries TRBV5-1 and TRBJ2-3; D unresolved. The V and J ends lost 1 base and 6 bases respectively, with 9 bases between them. The CDR3 covers 13 residues. Germline CDR1 reads SGHRS; CDR2 reads YFSETQ. The CDR3 DNA reads as TGCGCCAGCAGCTTGACGGTGGGTGATACGCAGTATTTT. It codes for CASSLTVGDTQYF.

The V gene is TRBV6-5, the J gene TRBJ2-2; D gene ambiguous. V shed 2 bases and J shed 7 bases, with 14 bases lying between them. This CDR3 is 15 amino acids long. The germline gives CDR1 MNHEY, CDR2 SVGAGI. The CDR3 DNA reads TGTGCCAGCAGTTACGGCGGACCCCGTGGCGGGGAGCTGTTTTTT. Encoded protein: CASSYGGPRGGELFF.

CDR3 nucleotide sequence: TGTGCCAGCAGCTTAGGGCAGGGAAGCCCGTTCTTC. Its translation: CASSLGQGSPFF. This chain links TRBV11-3 with TRBJ2-1; maybe TRBD1 (5 bases). There are 12 residues in the CDR3. V lost 1 base, J lost 15 bases, and 13 bases lay in between. Looked up from germline, CDR1 is SGHNT and CDR2 is YENEEA. Drawing the rest from reference TRBV11-3 and TRBJ2-1, the complete variable domain is EAGVVQSPRYKIIEKKQPVAFWCNPISGHNTLYWYLQNLGQGPELLIRYENEEAVDDSQLPKDRFSAERLKGVDSTLKIQPAELGDSAVYLCASSLGQGSPFFGPGTRLTVL.

This chain links TRBV30 with TRBJ2-7; 11 bases fit TRBD2. Germline trimming cut 7 bases from V and 0 bases from J; bases unmatched to any gene: 5. CDR3 length: 14 amino acids. The germline V gene encodes CDR1 GTSNPN and CDR2 SVGIG (reference sequence). Here the CDR3 DNA reads TGTGCCTCCGGGACTAGCGGCAGCTCCTACGAGCAGTACTTC. It codes for CASGTSGSSYEQYF.

This chain connects TRBV10-3 to TRBJ1-1; TRBD1 matches 7 bases. V lost 7 bases, J lost 1 base, and 6 bases stayed unmatched. The CDR3 is 14 residues long. CDR1 is ENHRY, CDR2 SYGVKD, per germline. In DNA form, the CDR3 reads TGTGCCATCAACAATGGACAGGAGAACACTGAAGCTTTCTTT. It codes for CAINNGQENTEAFF.

CDR3 sequence reads: CSVEEPSGRNTGELFF. The CDR3 bases are TGCAGCGTTGAAGAGCCTAGCGGGAGGAACACCGGGGAGCTGTTTTTT. This sequence joins TRBV29-1 and TRBJ2-2; 10 positions match TRBD2. Germline CDR1 reads SQVTM; CDR2 reads ANQGSEA. The CDR3 is 16 residues long. V shed 0 bases, J shed 1 base, and the junction held 2 bases outside the gene matches.

The chain uses TRBV11-3 and TRBJ2-1, with TRBD2 matching 8 bases. CDR1 SGHNT and CDR2 YENEEA come from the germline V gene. After removal of 5 bases from V and 4 bases from J, the junction contained 7 bases not matched to a gene. The CDR3 is 15 residues long. As DNA, the CDR3 is TGTGCCAGCAGCCGGGGGGGAGCGGAGTACAATGAGCAGTTCTTC. Translating gives CASSRGGAEYNEQFF.

The V call is TRBV30, the J call TRBJ2-3, with 9 positions matching TRBD2. After removal of 2 bases from V and 2 bases from J, the junction contained 2 bases not matched to a gene. The CDR3 is 14 amino acids. The V gene's germline CDR1 is GTSNPN and CDR2 SVGIG (reference sequence). CDR3 DNA sequence: TGTGCCTGGAGTCTAGCGGGGCCCACAGATACGCAGTATTTT. It yields the protein CAWSLAGPTDTQYF.

The rearrangement joins TRBV6-5 to TRBJ2-7; 7 bases match TRBD1. The CDR3 is 15 residues long. Germline CDR1 and CDR2: MNHEY and SVGAGI. J was trimmed by 0 bases and V by 5 bases; bases with no gene match: 7. The CDR3 protein is CASSQPGTVSYEQYF. DNA of the CDR3: TGTGCCAGCAGTCAACCAGGGACAGTCTCCTACGAGCAGTACTTC.

The V gene is TRBV19, the J gene TRBJ2-3; weak D call: TRBD1 (6 bases). The germline V gene encodes CDR1 LNHDA and CDR2 SQIVND (reference sequence). V lost 2 bases to trimming and J lost 6 bases, with 6 bases between them. CDR3 size: 12 residues. The CDR3 bases are TGTGCCAGTAGTATACAGGGGGATACGCAGTATTTT. Its protein is CASSIQGDTQYF.

The chain uses TRBV5-5 and TRBJ2-7, with D tentatively TRBD2 (6 bases). CDR3 length: 14 residues. With 2 bases removed from V and 4 bases from J, the gap between germline ends came to 13 bases. In germline, CDR1 is SGHKS, CDR2 YYEKEE (reference sequence). The chain's CDR3 is CASSFTGDRYEQYF. DNA for the CDR3: TGTGCCAGCAGCTTTACGGGAGATCGGTACGAGCAGTACTTC.

V gene TRBV2 combines with J gene TRBJ1-2, with TRBD1 matching over 7 bases. Germline trimming cut 3 bases from V and 5 bases from J; bases unmatched to any gene: 3. CDR3 size: 13 residues. CDR1 is SNHLY, CDR2 FYNNEI, per germline. The CDR3 DNA reads TGTGCCAGCAGTGACAGGGGGTTGTATGGCTACACCTTC. Protein sequence: CASSDRGLYGYTF.

The chain joins TRBV10-2 to TRBJ2-4; the D is unclear. The CDR3 loop spans 13 amino acids. Germline assignment: CDR1 WSHSY and CDR2 SAAADI. V shed 4 bases and J shed 3 bases, with 7 bases lying between them. The CDR3 bases are TGCGCCAGCAGTGTGGTAATCAAAAACATTCAGTACTTC. Translation gives CASSVVIKNIQYF.

This chain joins TRBV30 and TRBJ2-7, with 7 bases that match TRBD1. Germline-derived CDR1 and CDR2 are GTSNPN and SVGIG (reference sequence). The J segment lost 3 bases and the V segment lost 2 bases, leaving 7 bases of the junction unmatched. This CDR3 is built from 14 residues. CDR3 DNA sequence: TGTGCCTGGAGTATACCCGGGACAGTCTACGAGCAGTACTTC. Protein: CAWSIPGTVYEQYF.

This clone was seen ten or more times. The CDR3 region is CASSDGGSSYEQYF. The CDR3 DNA sequence: TGCGCCAGCAGTGATGGCGGGAGCTCCTACGAGCAGTACTTC. This rearrangement joins TRBV10-1 to TRBJ2-7, with 7 bases fitting TRBD2. V shed 3 bases and J 0 bases; nucleotides not matched to a gene: 2. The CDR3 has 14 amino acids. CDR1 is WNHNN, CDR2 SYGVQD, per germline (reference sequence).

This clone has only a few counts. The chain is built from TRBV6-4 and TRBJ2-7; maybe TRBD2 (6 bases). The CDR3 consists of 16 residues. Germline assignment: CDR1 MRHNA and CDR2 SNTAGT. The V end was cut by 8 bases, the J end by 4 bases, with 24 bases between. Here the CDR3 DNA reads TGTGCCAGCGAACCGCCCGGGGAGGTCCCTATATACGAGCAGTACTTC. Its translation is CASEPPGEVPIYEQYF.

The gene calls are TRBV28 and TRBJ2-6, with TRBD2 identical over 13 bases. This CDR3 is built from 16 residues. CDR1 is MDHEN and CDR2 is SYDVKM in the germline V gene. J was trimmed by 2 bases and V by 5 bases; bases with no gene match: 0. CDR3 in amino acids: CASSGLAGAGANVLTF. CDR3 in DNA: TGTGCCAGCAGTGGACTAGCGGGAGCTGGGGCCAACGTCCTGACTTTC.

The chain combines TRBV11-3 with TRBJ2-7; D not resolved. Per the germline V gene, CDR1 is SGHNT and CDR2 is YENEEA. With 0 bases removed from V and 9 bases from J, the gap between germline ends came to 15 bases. CDR3 length: 14 residues. The CDR3: CASSLDSVVGRQYF. The CDR3 region has the DNA TGTGCCAGCAGCTTAGATTCAGTAGTCGGTCGGCAGTACTTC. The whole variable domain, filled in from reference TRBV11-3 and TRBJ2-7, reads EAGVVQSPRYKIIEKKQPVAFWCNPISGHNTLYWYLQNLGQGPELLIRYENEEAVDDSQLPKDRFSAERLKGVDSTLKIQPAELGDSAVYLCASSLDSVVGRQYFGPGTRLTVT.

The chain links TRBV11-3 to TRBJ2-7; D remains unclear. V was shortened by 5 bases and J by 3 bases, with 20 bases between the two germline ends. The CDR3 loop spans 16 amino acids. In germline, CDR1 is SGHNT, CDR2 YENEEA. The CDR3 coding sequence is TGTGCCAGCAGCCCAAGTTACACTCCTTTTTTCTACGAGCAGTACTTC. It yields the protein CASSPSYTPFFYEQYF.

This chain connects TRBV7-9 to TRBJ2-1; 9 nucleotides line up with TRBD2. Germline V gene sequence: CDR1 SEHNR, CDR2 FQNEAQ (reference sequence). The J segment lost 2 bases and the V segment lost 4 bases, leaving 6 bases of the junction unmatched. The CDR3 totals 16 residues. In DNA form, the CDR3 reads TGTGCCAGCAGCTCACCTAGCGGGACCCCCTACAATGAGCAGTTCTTC. Protein sequence: CASSSPSGTPYNEQFF.

This clone was counted only a few times. This chain links TRBV30 with TRBJ1-5; D gene unclear. The CDR3 runs 13 residues. CDR1 is GTSNPN and CDR2 is SVGIG in the germline V gene (reference sequence). V lost 1 base and J 9 bases, leaving 13 bases between the germline ends. The chain's CDR3 is CAWSGARTGPQHF. In DNA, the CDR3 is TGTGCCTGGAGTGGGGCACGGACTGGGCCCCAGCATTTT.

The gene calls are TRBV5-1 and TRBJ2-7; 14 positions match TRBD2. V trimming: 0 bases; J trimming: 7 bases; junction bases outside the gene matches: 6. Germline lookup yields CDR1 SGHRS and CDR2 YFSETQ. The CDR3 is made up of 16 amino acids. CDR3 residues: CASSLGLAGGPREQYF. CDR3 DNA: TGCGCCAGCAGCTTGGGACTAGCGGGAGGGCCGAGGGAGCAGTACTTC.

This chain joins TRBV11-2 and TRBJ1-3; 7 bases are shared with TRBD1. The length of the CDR3 is 14 residues. The junction had 3 bases not matched to a gene; V was cut back by 5 bases and J by 2 bases. Germline CDR1 is SGHAT and CDR2 is FQNNGV. Written as DNA, the CDR3 is TGTGCCAGCAGCCCCGACAGGGCTGGAAACACCATATATTTT. It translates to CASSPDRAGNTIYF.

V and J are TRBV7-8 and TRBJ1-1; 8 nucleotides line up with TRBD1. The CDR3 runs to 14 residues. V trimming: 7 bases; J trimming: 5 bases; junction bases outside the gene matches: 9. Germline CDR1 SGHVS, CDR2 FQNEAQ. CDR3 in amino acids: CASTSQGGGTEAFF. CDR3 DNA sequence: TGTGCCAGCACTTCACAGGGGGGAGGGACTGAAGCTTTCTTT.

V usage is TRBV7-9 and J usage is TRBJ1-4; D is unclear. Germline V gene sequence: CDR1 SEHNR, CDR2 FQNEAQ (reference sequence). V lost 2 bases and J 6 bases, leaving 7 bases between the germline ends. This CDR3 is 13 amino acids long. The CDR3 reads CASSLSWDEKLFF. CDR3 coding DNA: TGTGCCAGCAGCTTAAGTTGGGATGAAAAACTGTTTTTT.

This rearrangement joins TRBV11-2 to TRBJ2-7; 8 nucleotides align to TRBD2. In germline, CDR1 is SGHAT, CDR2 FQNNGV. Trimming at V came to 1 base and at J to 4 bases, leaving 6 bases not matched to a gene. CDR3 length: 15 amino acids. CDR3 residues: CASSLATGGGYEQYF. The CDR3 DNA follows: TGTGCCAGCAGCTTAGCTACGGGAGGGGGGTACGAGCAGTACTTC.